The 9 T cell receptor beta chains presented below share a single source sample, sequenced in a study of cytomegalovirus exposure and HLA in healthy donors. The PCR contained 60 Vbeta and 13 Jbeta primers. Assay: immunoSEQ multiplex PCR; the TCRdb copy retains only in-frame clones and omits some. Of fewer than 200,000 clones listed, roughly four fifths are singletons. The sample was PBMCs. All receptors derive from a man over 45 in good health and CMV-seronegative.

The chain employs TRBV5-4 and TRBJ2-3; TRBD2 matches at 8 bases. CDR3 length: 16 residues. The J segment lost 0 bases and the V segment lost 2 bases, leaving 5 bases of the junction unmatched. Germline loops: CDR1 SGHNT, CDR2 YYREEE (reference sequence). DNA of the CDR3: TGTGCCAGCAGCTTAAGACGGGGGGGTAGCACAGATACGCAGTATTTT. This codes for CASSLRRGGSTDTQYF.

This chain uses TRBV4-2 with TRBJ2-3; 11 bases are a match to TRBD2. Germline CDR1 and CDR2: LGHNA and YNFKEQ. V shed 7 bases and J 4 bases; nucleotides not matched to a gene: 7. The length of the CDR3 is 15 residues. In nucleotides, the CDR3 is TGTGCCAGCACTGTAGCGGGGGGGCTCGCAGATACGCAGTATTTT. As protein: CASTVAGGLADTQYF.

The J gene is TRBJ1-3, the V gene TRBV6-5; unclear D gene. V was cut by 6 bases and J by 1 base, with 13 bases left in between. The CDR3 contains 15 residues. Germline V gene data show CDR1 as MNHEY and CDR2 as SVGAGI. This CDR3 is CASSTDRFSGNTIYF. CDR3 nucleotide sequence: TGTGCCAGCAGCACAGACCGTTTTTCTGGAAACACCATATATTTT.

This clone has a handful of counts. This chain uses TRBV6-5 with TRBJ2-6, with D uncertain. The CDR3 spans 15 residues. V dropped 4 bases and J dropped 0 bases, with 7 bases sitting between them. Germline values: CDR1 MNHEY, CDR2 SVGAGI. In DNA form, the CDR3 reads TGTGCCAGCAGTTGGCAGAACTCTGGGGCCAACGTCCTGACTTTC. It specifies CASSWQNSGANVLTF.

The chain has TRBV9 and TRBJ1-2, with 8 nucleotides matching TRBD1. This CDR3 comprises 13 residues. Germline CDR1 SGDLS, CDR2 YYNGEE. Germline trimming cut 4 bases from V and 4 bases from J; bases unmatched to any gene: 3. In nucleotides, the CDR3 is TGTGCCAGCAGCCAGGGACAGGCCTATGGCTACACCTTC. This translates into CASSQGQAYGYTF.

The chain couples TRBV7-2 to TRBJ2-7; 7 positions agree with TRBD1. Trimming took 3 bases from V and 6 from J; bases not matched to a gene: 2. The CDR3 is 12 residues long. Germline V gene lookup returns CDR1 SGHTA and CDR2 FQGNSA. This chain's CDR3 is CASSLGQREQYF. In DNA, the CDR3 is TGTGCCAGCAGCTTGGGACAGCGCGAGCAGTACTTC. Using reference TRBV7-2 and TRBJ2-7 for the parts outside the CDR3, the full variable domain is GAGVSQSPSNKVTEKGKDVELRCDPISGHTALYWYRQSLGQGLEFLIYFQGNSAPDKSGLPSDRFSAERTGGSVSTLTIQRTQQEDSAVYLCASSLGQREQYFGPGTRLTVT.

This chain uses TRBV7-2 with TRBJ1-3, with a weak D call TRBD1 (6 bases). The ends were cut back, 6 bases at V and 3 bases at J, with 15 bases in the middle. Germline CDR1 is SGHTA and CDR2 is FQGNSA. This CDR3 has 15 amino acids. DNA for the CDR3: TGTGCCAGCAGGCAACAGGGCATCGGTGGAAACACCATATATTTT. This codes for CASRQQGIGGNTIYF. The variable domain in full, with the rest retrieved from reference TRBV7-2 and TRBJ1-3, is GAGVSQSPSNKVTEKGKDVELRCDPISGHTALYWYRQSLGQGLEFLIYFQGNSAPDKSGLPSDRFSAERTGGSVSTLTIQRTQQEDSAVYLCASRQQGIGGNTIYFGEGSWLTVV.

V usage is TRBV6-5 and J usage is TRBJ1-5, with D perhaps matching TRBD1 (6 bases). The V gene's germline CDR1 is MNHEY and CDR2 SVGAGI. CDR3 size: 15 residues. Trimming took off 4 bases at V and 2 bases at J, with 12 bases between the two ends. The CDR3 is CASSSTGFGNQPQHF. In nucleotides, the CDR3 is TGTGCCAGCAGTTCGACAGGCTTTGGCAATCAGCCCCAGCATTTT.

The genes are TRBV28 and TRBJ2-7, with D possibly TRBD1 on 6 matching bases. Trimming stripped 1 base from V and 4 bases from J, with 17 bases between. Germline lookup yields CDR1 MDHEN and CDR2 SYDVKM. The CDR3 has 16 amino acids. CDR3 sequence reads: CASSLLQGIALYEQYF. CDR3 bases: TGTGCCAGCAGTTTATTACAGGGAATTGCTTTATACGAGCAGTACTTC.